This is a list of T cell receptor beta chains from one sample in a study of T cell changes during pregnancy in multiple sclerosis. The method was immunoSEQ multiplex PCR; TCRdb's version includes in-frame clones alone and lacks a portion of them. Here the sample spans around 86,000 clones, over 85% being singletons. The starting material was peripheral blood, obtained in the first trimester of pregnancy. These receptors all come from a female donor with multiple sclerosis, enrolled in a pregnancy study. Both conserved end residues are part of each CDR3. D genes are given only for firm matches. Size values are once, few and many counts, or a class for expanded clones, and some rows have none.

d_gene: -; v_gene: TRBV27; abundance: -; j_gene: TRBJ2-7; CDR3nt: TGTGCCAGCAGTTTATCGGGCCCGCCCGAGTCGTACGAGCAGTACTTC; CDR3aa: CASSLSGPPESYEQYF
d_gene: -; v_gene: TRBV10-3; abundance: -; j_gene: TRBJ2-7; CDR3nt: TGTGCCATCAGTGCGGGCTACGAGCAGTACTTC; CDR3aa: CAISAGYEQYF
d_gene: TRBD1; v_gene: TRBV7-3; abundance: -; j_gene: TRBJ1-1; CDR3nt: TGTGCCAGCAGCTTCGGGACAGGCACTGAAGCTTTCTTT; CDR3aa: CASSFGTGTEAFF
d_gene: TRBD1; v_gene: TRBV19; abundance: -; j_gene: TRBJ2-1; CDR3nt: TGTGCCAGTACCCCCCTGGGTCTAAAGGGACAGACGATCTACAATGAGCAGTTCTTC; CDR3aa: CASTPLGLKGQTIYNEQFF
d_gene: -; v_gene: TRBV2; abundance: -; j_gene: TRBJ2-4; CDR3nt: TGTGCCAGCAGTGGAGGATTACCCGAAGCCAAAAACATTCAGTACTTC; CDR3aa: CASSGGLPEAKNIQYF
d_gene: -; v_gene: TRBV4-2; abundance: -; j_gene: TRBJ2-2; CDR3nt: TGTGCCAGCAGCCAAGAGGTCAGGGGCGCAGGAACCGGGGAGCTGTTTTTT; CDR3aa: CASSQEVRGAGTGELFF
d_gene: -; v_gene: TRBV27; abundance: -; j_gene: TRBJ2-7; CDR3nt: TGTGCCAGCAGCCCCACGGTAATACACGAGCAGTACTTC; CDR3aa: CASSPTVIHEQYF
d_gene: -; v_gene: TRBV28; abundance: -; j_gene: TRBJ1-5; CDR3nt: TGTGCCAGCAGGAGACAGGCAGGTTTGGCCCAGCATTTT; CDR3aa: CASRRQAGLAQHF
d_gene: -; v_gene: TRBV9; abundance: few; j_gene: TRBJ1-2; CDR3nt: TGTGCCAGCAGCTCGCAGGGGACTAACTATGGCTACACCTTC; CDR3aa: CASSSQGTNYGYTF
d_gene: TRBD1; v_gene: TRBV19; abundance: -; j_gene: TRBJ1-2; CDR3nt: TGTGCCAGTAGTATGGGGACAGGGGCTTTCCAGGGAGGCTACACCTTC; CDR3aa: CASSMGTGAFQGGYTF
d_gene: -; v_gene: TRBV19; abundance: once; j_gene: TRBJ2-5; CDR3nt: TGTGCCAGTAGTCCGCCAGGGGTCCTAGGGGAGACCCAGTACTTC; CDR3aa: CASSPPGVLGETQYF
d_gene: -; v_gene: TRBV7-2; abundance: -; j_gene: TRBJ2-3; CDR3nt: TGTGCCAGCAGAGGGGGGGGGCCCAGGGAAAGGGCAGATACGCAGTATTTT; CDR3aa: CASRGGGPRERADTQYF
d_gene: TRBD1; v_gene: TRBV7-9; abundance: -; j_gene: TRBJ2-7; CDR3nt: TGTGCCAGCAGCTTATATTCGGACAGGGGATACGAGCAGTACTTC; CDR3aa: CASSLYSDRGYEQYF
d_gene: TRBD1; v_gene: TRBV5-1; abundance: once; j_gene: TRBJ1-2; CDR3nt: TGCGCCAGCAGCCCTGACAGGGCAGTCTACTATGGCTACACCTTC; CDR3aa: CASSPDRAVYYGYTF
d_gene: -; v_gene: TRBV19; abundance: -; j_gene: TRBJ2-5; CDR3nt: TGTGCCAGTAGTCCTAGATCTTCAGAGACCCAGTACTTC; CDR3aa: CASSPRSSETQYF